The 30 T cell receptor beta chains given below trace back to one sample, sequenced in a study of neurological immune-mediated disorders. Via MiXCR, TCRdb re-called the 5' RACE reads, giving one row per CDR3 protein. The table includes 70,000 or so distinct CDR3 sequences, approximately 3.3% detected once. The sequenced sample consisted of PBMCs. The origin of the receptors is a woman in her forties or fifties with multiple sclerosis.

This clonotype was counted ten times or more. The chain carries TRBV14 and TRBJ2-4, with D unresolved. This CDR3 is 15 amino acids long. V was cut by 1 base and J by 9 bases, with 16 bases left in between. CDR1 SGHDN and CDR2 FVKESK come from the germline V gene. Here the CDR3 reads CASSQALPGLTIQYF. The CDR3 DNA is TGTGCCAGCAGCCAAGCCCTTCCCGGCCTAACCATTCAGTACTTC.

The chain uses TRBV12-5 and TRBJ2-5; D call uncertain. The germline CDR1 and CDR2 sequences are LGHNT and FRNRAP. The CDR3 has 13 amino acids. V was shortened by 2 bases and J by 10 bases, with 14 bases between the two germline ends. CDR3 sequence: CASGLSTSRHQYF. The CDR3 nucleotides read TGTGCTAGTGGTTTGTCAACGTCCAGACACCAGTACTTC. The variable domain in full, with the rest retrieved from reference TRBV12-5 and TRBJ2-5, is DARVTQTPRHKVTEMGQEVTMRCQPILGHNTVFWYRQTMMQGLELLAYFRNRAPLDDSGMPKDRFSAEMPDATLATLKIQPSEPRDSAVYFCASGLSTSRHQYFGPGTRLLVL.

In regard to this clonotype: This could be a read error, since a much larger clone is one nucleotide away. The CDR3 DNA reads as TGCAGCGTTGAAGAGAAAGGGAACCAGTACTTC. This encodes CSVEEKGNQYF. This chain links TRBV29-1 with TRBJ2-5, with D unresolved. CDR1 is SQVTM and CDR2 is ANQGSEA in the germline V gene. V was pared by 0 bases and J by 10 bases, with 9 bases between. The CDR3 covers 11 residues.

Ten or more counts support this clonotype. The chain uses TRBV6-5 and TRBJ1-6, with TRBD1 matching over 10 bases. The trim removed 5 bases at V and 9 bases at J, leaving 10 bases unmatched. This CDR3 region has 16 residues. CDR1 is MNHEY, CDR2 SVGAGI, per germline. The CDR3 region has the DNA TGTGCCAGCAGTACCGCCGTGGGACAGGGGTCTTCACCCCTCCACTTT. Protein product: CASSTAVGQGSSPLHF.

This clonotype has at least ten counts. The rearrangement joins TRBV7-9 to TRBJ2-1; D is ambiguous. Trimming removed 7 bases from V and 7 bases from J, with 8 bases in between. The CDR3 is 11 amino acids. CDR1 is SEHNR, CDR2 FQNEAQ, per germline (reference sequence). The CDR3 loop is CASTARNEQFF. CDR3 DNA sequence: TGTGCCAGCACCGCTAGGAATGAGCAGTTCTTC.

This clonotype was seen many times. This chain uses TRBV6-5 with TRBJ2-5; 9 bases are shared with TRBD1. This CDR3 is built from 14 residues. Germline loops: CDR1 MNHEY, CDR2 SVGAGI. V was pared by 6 bases and J by 2 bases, with 4 bases of the junction left unmatched. As DNA, the CDR3 is TGTGCCAGCAGGGGACAGGGATGGCAAGAGACCCAGTACTTC. This encodes CASRGQGWQETQYF.

This clonotype was observed at least ten times. This sequence joins TRBV18 and TRBJ2-3; 7 bases are shared with TRBD1. The CDR3 is made up of 12 amino acids. The germline gives CDR1 KGHSH, CDR2 LQKENI. V gave up 9 bases and J gave up 5 bases; unmatched junction bases: 5. The CDR3 DNA reads as TGTGCCAGTGAAGGGGGCGAAGATACGCAGTATTTT. It specifies CASEGGEDTQYF.

A few counts support this clonotype. This rearrangement joins TRBV14 to TRBJ2-4, with D hard to call. V lost 4 bases and J 3 bases, leaving 19 bases between the germline ends. This CDR3 region has 17 residues. Per the germline V gene, CDR1 is SGHDN and CDR2 is FVKESK. The CDR3 DNA follows: TGTGCCAGCAGCCCAGTACCGAGCGTGTTAGACAAAAACATTCAGTACTTC. This codes for CASSPVPSVLDKNIQYF.

In this sample, this clonotype turned up many times. The chain recombines TRBV7-2 with TRBJ2-3; D ambiguous. The V gene's germline CDR1 is SGHTA and CDR2 FQGNSA. The ends were cut back, 5 bases at V and 6 bases at J, with 15 bases in the middle. The CDR3 has 14 amino acids. CDR3 sequence: CASSPNRHSDTQYF. CDR3 nucleotide sequence: TGTGCCAGCAGCCCGAATCGACACTCTGATACGCAGTATTTT.

Ten or more counts support this clonotype. The chain couples TRBV20-1 to TRBJ2-5, with 7 bases lining up with TRBD2. This CDR3 comprises 15 residues. Germline V gene sequence: CDR1 DFQATT, CDR2 SNEGSKA (reference sequence). Trimming took 5 bases from V and 1 from J; bases not matched to a gene: 10. CDR3 coding DNA: TGCAGTGCTGGTACTAGCGCAGCGCTCCAAGAGACCCAGTACTTC. It yields the protein CSAGTSAALQETQYF.

This clonotype was counted ten times or more. The J gene is TRBJ2-5, the V gene TRBV7-8; D not resolved. The CDR3 contains 12 residues. From germline, CDR1 is SGHVS and CDR2 FQNEAQ. Trimming took off 0 bases at V and 5 bases at J, with 4 bases between the two ends. The DNA for the CDR3 is TGTGCCAGCAGCTTAGCTGGGGAGACCCAGTACTTC. This codes for CASSLAGETQYF.

This clonotype came up many times. The chain combines TRBV9 with TRBJ2-1, with D perhaps TRBD2 (5 bases). The CDR3 is 15 residues long. V was pared by 2 bases and J by 2 bases, with 11 bases between. The germline V gene has CDR1 SGDLS and CDR2 YYNGEE. CDR3 residues: CASSVSSIPYNEQFF. As DNA, the CDR3 is TGTGCCAGCAGCGTCTCTAGCATCCCCTACAATGAGCAGTTCTTC.

This clonotype was found many times. The gene calls are TRBV11-2 and TRBJ1-5; tentatively, D is TRBD1 (5 bases). Per the germline V gene, CDR1 is SGHAT and CDR2 is FQNNGV. The CDR3 totals 16 residues. Trimming took 1 base from V and 3 from J, leaving 13 bases between them. The CDR3 reads CASSLGGRGYNQPQHF. Here the CDR3 DNA reads TGTGCCAGCAGCTTAGGGGGTAGGGGTTACAATCAGCCCCAGCATTTT.

This clonotype was found many times. The rearrangement links TRBV12-3 or TRBV12-4 to TRBJ2-1; 8 nucleotides match TRBD2. The V and J ends lost 7 bases and 6 bases, in that order; junction bases with no gene match: 8. CDR3 length: 14 amino acids. The CDR3 is CASIRTSLFNEQFF. The CDR3 DNA follows: TGTGCCAGCATTCGGACTAGCCTCTTCAATGAGCAGTTCTTC.

In its sample, this clonotype was seen many times. J is TRBJ1-1 and V is TRBV7-9; D gene ambiguous. V lost 1 base and J 6 bases, leaving 24 bases between the germline ends. There are 18 residues in the CDR3. Germline CDR1 SEHNR, CDR2 FQNEAQ (reference sequence). This CDR3 is CASSLEGRHSGWYPEAFF. For the CDR3, the DNA is TGTGCCAGCAGCTTAGAAGGCCGTCATTCTGGGTGGTACCCTGAAGCTTTCTTT.

The rearrangement joins TRBV12-3 or TRBV12-4 to TRBJ1-1, with no clear D. This CDR3 is 10 amino acids long. V gave up 8 bases and J gave up 8 bases, with 9 bases separating them. DNA for the CDR3: TGTGCCAGCGGCCCGGGAGAAGCTTTCTTT. It yields the protein CASGPGEAFF.

Many counts were recorded for this clonotype. The V and J genes are TRBV7-3 and TRBJ2-3; no firm D call. Trimming pared 1 base from V and 2 bases from J, leaving 10 bases between. The CDR3 covers 15 residues. CDR1 and CDR2 from the germline V gene are SGHTA and FQGTGA. CDR3 protein: CASSLRVGSTDTQYF. In DNA, the CDR3 is TGTGCCAGCAGCTTAAGGGTCGGATCCACAGATACGCAGTATTTT.

This clonotype was observed many times. The chain links TRBV7-2 to TRBJ2-4, with D perhaps matching TRBD2 (5 bases). The V gene lost 5 bases and the J gene lost 0 bases, with 11 bases spanning the gap. Germline V gene lookup returns CDR1 SGHTA and CDR2 FQGNSA. The CDR3 consists of 15 residues. The CDR3 loop reads CASSPPGLAKNIQYF. CDR3 bases: TGTGCCAGCAGCCCACCAGGACTAGCCAAAAACATTCAGTACTTC.

In its sample, this clonotype was seen a few times. This sequence joins TRBV20-1 and TRBJ2-2; a possible D gene is TRBD2 (5 bases). Trimming pared 6 bases from V and 1 base from J, leaving 12 bases between. CDR1 and CDR2 (germline): DFQATT, SNEGSKA (reference sequence). The CDR3 extends over 14 amino acids. CDR3: CSARNSENTGELFF. Written as DNA, the CDR3 is TGCAGTGCCAGAAATAGCGAGAACACCGGGGAGCTGTTTTTT.

This clonotype came up many times. This chain links TRBV5-1 with TRBJ1-1; D gene unclear. V dropped 0 bases and J dropped 0 bases, with 12 bases sitting between them. The CDR3 covers 16 residues. Per germline, CDR1 SGHRS and CDR2 YFSETQ. The CDR3 is CASSLGVGTMNTEAFF. In DNA form, the CDR3 reads TGCGCCAGCAGCTTGGGAGTGGGAACCATGAACACTGAAGCTTTCTTT.

This clonotype has ten or more counts. The chain's CDR3 is CSVERQGTDTQYF. In nucleotides, the CDR3 is TGCAGCGTTGAAAGGCAGGGCACAGATACGCAGTATTTT. V and J are TRBV29-1 and TRBJ2-3; D is uncertain. This CDR3 is built from 13 residues. With 2 bases removed from V and 1 base from J, the gap between germline ends came to 7 bases. Germline assignment: CDR1 SQVTM and CDR2 ANQGSEA.

This clonotype was counted at least ten times. The V gene is TRBV7-2, the J gene TRBJ2-7; weak D call: TRBD1 (5 bases). The V end lost 1 base, the J end lost 3 bases, and 13 bases lay between the germline ends. The CDR3 totals 15 residues. Germline V gene data show CDR1 as SGHTA and CDR2 as FQGNSA. In DNA form, the CDR3 reads TGTGCCAGCAGCTTAGAGGGTAGAAGGGGCTACGAGCAGTACTTC. It encodes CASSLEGRRGYEQYF.

Ten or more counts support this clonotype. V gene TRBV20-1 combines with J gene TRBJ2-3; 10 nucleotides match TRBD2. Germline V gives CDR1 DFQATT, CDR2 SNEGSKA (reference sequence). This CDR3 is built from 14 residues. V shed 3 bases and J 6 bases; nucleotides not matched to a gene: 6. CDR3 residues: CSARDLAGVDTQYF. CDR3 DNA sequence: TGCAGTGCTAGGGACCTAGCGGGAGTTGATACGCAGTATTTT.

The sample holds many counts of this clonotype. DNA of the CDR3: TGTGCCAGCAGCCCCGTGTCTGCCGGAGAGAACACTGAAGCTTTCTTT. Translating it yields CASSPVSAGENTEAFF. The rearrangement uses TRBV7-6 and TRBJ1-1; D gene ambiguous. Germline V gives CDR1 SGHVS, CDR2 FNYEAQ. The V and J ends lost 5 bases and 1 base respectively, with 17 bases between them. The CDR3 is 16 amino acids.

This clonotype was recorded a few times. The chain has TRBV28 and TRBJ1-5, with TRBD1 identical over 10 bases. The trim removed 3 bases at V and 9 bases at J, leaving 11 bases unmatched. Germline V gene sequence: CDR1 MDHEN, CDR2 SYDVKM. The CDR3 has 16 amino acids. CDR3 sequence reads: CASSLGGTGDFVPQHF. CDR3 sequence (DNA): TGTGCCAGCAGTTTGGGAGGGACAGGGGATTTTGTGCCCCAGCATTTT.

The gene calls are TRBV18 and TRBJ2-1, with 13 bases aligning to TRBD2. The germline V gene has CDR1 KGHSH and CDR2 LQKENI. The CDR3 length is 15 residues. V shed 3 bases and J 6 bases; nucleotides not matched to a gene: 2. The DNA for the CDR3 is TGTGCCAGCTCACCGACTAGCGGGAGGTTCAATGAGCAGTTCTTC. It yields the protein CASSPTSGRFNEQFF.

This clonotype was detected ten times or more. The chain couples TRBV20-1 to TRBJ2-2, with TRBD2 identical over 10 bases. Per germline, CDR1 DFQATT and CDR2 SNEGSKA (reference sequence). Unmatched junction bases numbered 7, after V lost 3 bases and J lost 6 bases. The CDR3 has 15 residues. The CDR3 loop is CSASPGTSVAGELFF. CDR3 coding DNA: TGCAGTGCTAGCCCCGGGACTAGCGTGGCCGGGGAGCTGTTTTTT.

This clonotype was observed many times. The chain joins TRBV7-2 to TRBJ2-2; no clear D gene. This CDR3 has 16 amino acids. Germline CDR1 is SGHTA and CDR2 is FQGNSA. The germline V and J ends were trimmed by 1 base and 0 bases, with 9 bases remaining between them. The CDR3 DNA follows: TGTGCCAGCAGCTTAGATCGTCCAGCGAACACCGGGGAGCTGTTTTTT. Protein product: CASSLDRPANTGELFF.

This clonotype was observed at least ten times. A much larger clonotype is one base distant, so this may be a read error. The rearrangement joins TRBV10-3 to TRBJ1-5; D not certain. Trimming took 6 bases from V and 11 from J, leaving 20 bases between them. CDR3 length: 14 residues. CDR1 is ENHRY, CDR2 SYGVKD, per germline. CDR3 coding DNA: TGTGCCATCAGCGAACGCGGACGCGAAGAGGCCCAGCATTTT. It yields the protein CAISERGREEAQHF.

This clonotype was seen many times. J is TRBJ2-3 and V is TRBV6-2 or TRBV6-3; a possible D gene is TRBD2 (7 bases). Trimming removed 3 bases at V and 1 base at J, with 17 bases between. This CDR3 is 17 amino acids long. From germline, CDR1 is MNHEY and CDR2 SVGEGT. In nucleotides, the CDR3 is TGTGCCAGCAGTTATTCGGGCCGGGGGGCCCGCACAGATACGCAGTATTTT. As protein: CASSYSGRGARTDTQYF.